This T cell receptor (beta chain) was captured by sequencing in a study of T cells after yellow fever vaccination (dated 2019 in TCRdb). About the study as a whole: The SMART-Seq v4 Ultra Low Input RNA kit was used to prepare libraries from fractions with low cell numbers. Bulk TCR alpha and beta repertoires were sequenced longitudinally to track T-cell clones before and after primary and booster YFV17D yellow fever vaccination. Blood was drawn at multiple timepoints before and after primary and secondary immunization, with bulk PBMC replicates and cell subsets isolated. Two healthy male donors made up the cohort, one aged 18 to 30 years and the other aged 30 to 40 years.

The meaning of the sample's treatment or condition label: live attenuated yellow fever vaccine strain. A standard Ficoll-Paque protocol was used to isolate PBMCs from peripheral blood. CD4 and CD8 T-cell fractions were isolated with Dynabeads CD4 and CD8 positive selection kits. TriZol was used to extract RNA from bulk PBMCs, from CD4 and CD8 fractions, and from dextramer-positive and dextramer-negative fractions. In the case of this clonotype: What antigen it recognizes has not been identified. No much larger clone exists at a distance of one base, and base qualities are not known.

Ends trimmed: V by 5 bases, J by 5 bases; bases unmatched to a gene: 3. The CDR3 numbers 15 residues from cysteine through phenylalanine. The CDR3 DNA has 45 bases and is translated from base 1. The germline V gene provides CDR1 SGHVS and CDR2 FNYEAQ. Study-wide findings and limitations: Because abundant contaminating clonotypes from the bulk population could be contained in FACS-sorted repertoires, computational filtering was required. Compared with the primary T-cell response, the secondary T-cell response was faster but weaker, reaching its peak on day 5 rather than on day 15. A small fraction of clonotypes showed up in both the CD4 and CD8 compartments, probably as a result of convergent recombination. After the booster, most clones that had expanded after primary vaccination were detected again (about 97% of CD4 and around 88% of CD8), suggesting broad maintenance of memory. Because the study included only two donors, the extent to which the findings can be generalized is limited.

TCR cDNA was synthesized by 5'RACE template switching, through which a universal primer site and unique molecular identifiers were introduced. Priming for cDNA synthesis came from both the TCR alpha and TCR beta constant segments. Two PCR steps were used to amplify libraries, with sample barcodes and sequencing adapters being added in the second step. Sequencing of the libraries was done on either Illumina HiSeq 2500 (2x100 bp) or NovaSeq (2x150 bp). The source study handled its data this way. MIGEC was used to demultiplex reads and collapse the reads into UMI consensus sequences, and MiXCR was used for V(D)J alignment. Using edgeR on replicate PBMC samples, clonotypes were called vaccine-responding if FDR was below 0.01 and the log2 fold change was above 5 up to day 15. Each bulk clonotype was labeled CD4 or CD8 based on which sequenced repertoire, CD4 or CD8, contained the clonotype at higher abundance. The public reads were run again by TCRdb, first through fastp at Q25 and then through MiXCR, and only productive beta chains were kept. Entries are consolidated by CDR3 protein sequence, retaining the most common genes and DNA. TCRdb's processing, not the study's, gives the V and J calls here. The sample yields about 220,000 distinct CDR3 sequences; approximately 6.8% were counted once. 0.8% to 1.2% of the sample comes from the top ten.

The V and J segments used are TRBV7-6 and TRBJ2-2, with TRBD2 matching 12 junction bases. This material consisted of CD4+ T cells sorted from PBMCs, taken on the day of the yellow fever booster vaccination. The source of this sequence is a man aged 25 to 45 who received the YFV17D yellow fever vaccine. The CDR3 loop reads CASSPTSGRTGELFF. In nucleotides, the sequence is TGTGCCAGCAGCCCGACTAGCGGGAGAACCGGGGAGCTGTTTTTT.